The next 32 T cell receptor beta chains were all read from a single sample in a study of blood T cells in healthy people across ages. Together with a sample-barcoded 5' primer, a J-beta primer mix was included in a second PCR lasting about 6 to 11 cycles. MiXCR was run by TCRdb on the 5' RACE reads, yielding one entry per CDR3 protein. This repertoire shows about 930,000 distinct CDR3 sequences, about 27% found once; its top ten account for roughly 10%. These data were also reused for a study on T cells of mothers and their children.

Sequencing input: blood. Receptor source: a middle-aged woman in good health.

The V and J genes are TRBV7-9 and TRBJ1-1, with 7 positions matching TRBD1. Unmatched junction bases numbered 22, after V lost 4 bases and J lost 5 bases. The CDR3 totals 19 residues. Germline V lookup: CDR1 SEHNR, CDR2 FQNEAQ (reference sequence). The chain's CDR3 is CASSSLGGQTFGKGTEAFF. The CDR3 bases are TGTGCCAGCAGCTCCCTCGGGGGACAGACATTTGGAAAGGGGACTGAAGCTTTCTTT.

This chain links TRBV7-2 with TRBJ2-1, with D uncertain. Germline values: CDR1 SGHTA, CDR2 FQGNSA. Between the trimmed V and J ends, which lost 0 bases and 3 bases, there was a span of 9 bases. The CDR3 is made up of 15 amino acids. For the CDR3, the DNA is TGTGCCAGCAGCTTAGCGTGGGCAGGCTACAATGAGCAGTTCTTC. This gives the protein CASSLAWAGYNEQFF.

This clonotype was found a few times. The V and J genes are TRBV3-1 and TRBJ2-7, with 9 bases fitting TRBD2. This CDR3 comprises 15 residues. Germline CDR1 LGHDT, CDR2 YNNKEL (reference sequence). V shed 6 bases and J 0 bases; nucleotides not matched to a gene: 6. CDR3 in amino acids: CASSRSGGYSYEQYF. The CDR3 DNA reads TGTGCCAGCAGTCGTAGCGGGGGTTACTCCTACGAGCAGTACTTC.

The CDR3 protein is CASSPGRGENIQYF. DNA of the CDR3: TGTGCCAGCTCACCTGGCAGGGGTGAAAACATTCAGTACTTC. The rearrangement links TRBV18 to TRBJ2-4; TRBD1 is a possible D gene (6 bases). V was trimmed by 3 bases and J by 5 bases, leaving 11 bases between them. Looked up from germline, CDR1 is KGHSH and CDR2 is LQKENI. The CDR3 contains 14 residues.

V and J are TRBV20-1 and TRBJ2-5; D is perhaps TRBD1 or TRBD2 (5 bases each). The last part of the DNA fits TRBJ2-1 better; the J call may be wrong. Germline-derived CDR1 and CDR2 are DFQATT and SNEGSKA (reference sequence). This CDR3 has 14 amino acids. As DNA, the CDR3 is TGCAATGCCCAGAGGGGCGCCGACCAAGAGACCCAGTTCTTC. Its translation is CNAQRGADQETQFF.

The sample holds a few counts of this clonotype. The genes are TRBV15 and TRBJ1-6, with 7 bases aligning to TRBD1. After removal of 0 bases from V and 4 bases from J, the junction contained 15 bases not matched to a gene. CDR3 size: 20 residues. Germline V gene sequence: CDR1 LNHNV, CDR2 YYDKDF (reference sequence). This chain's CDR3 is CATSRDPPSDRADYNSPLHF. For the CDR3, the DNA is TGTGCCACCAGCAGAGACCCTCCCTCAGACAGGGCCGATTATAATTCACCCCTCCACTTT.

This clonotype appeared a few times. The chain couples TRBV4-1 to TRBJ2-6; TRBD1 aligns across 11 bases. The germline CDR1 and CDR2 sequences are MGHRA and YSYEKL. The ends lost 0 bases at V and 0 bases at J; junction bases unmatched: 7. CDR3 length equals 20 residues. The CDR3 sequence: CASSQDFGQGALSGANVLTF. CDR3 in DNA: TGCGCCAGCAGCCAAGATTTCGGACAGGGGGCCCTCTCTGGGGCCAACGTCCTGACTTTC.

CDR3 residues: CASSVKTAGYEQYF. CDR3 DNA sequence: TGTGCCAGCAGCGTAAAAACAGCGGGGTACGAGCAGTACTTC. The chain combines TRBV9 with TRBJ2-7; 7 nucleotides line up with TRBD2. V was clipped by 1 base and J by 4 bases; unmatched bases: 5. Germline V gene lookup returns CDR1 SGDLS and CDR2 YYNGEE. This CDR3 spans 14 amino acids.

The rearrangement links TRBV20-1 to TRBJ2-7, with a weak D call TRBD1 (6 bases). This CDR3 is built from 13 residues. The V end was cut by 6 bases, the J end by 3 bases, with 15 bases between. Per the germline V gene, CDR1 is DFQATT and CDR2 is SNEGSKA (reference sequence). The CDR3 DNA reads TGCAGTGCAAAAGCAGGGGTATTCTACGAGCAGTACTTC. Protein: CSAKAGVFYEQYF.

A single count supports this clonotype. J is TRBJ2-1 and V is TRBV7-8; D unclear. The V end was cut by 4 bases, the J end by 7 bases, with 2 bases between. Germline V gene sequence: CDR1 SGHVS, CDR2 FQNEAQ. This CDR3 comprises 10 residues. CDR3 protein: CASSWNEQFF. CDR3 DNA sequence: TGTGCCAGCAGCTGGAATGAGCAGTTCTTC.

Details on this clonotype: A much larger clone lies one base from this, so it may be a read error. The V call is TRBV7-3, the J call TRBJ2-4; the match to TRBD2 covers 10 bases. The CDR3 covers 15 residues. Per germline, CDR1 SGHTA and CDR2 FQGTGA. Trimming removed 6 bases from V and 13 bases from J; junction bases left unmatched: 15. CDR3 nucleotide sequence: TGTGCCAGCAGTTTTAGCGGGGGGCACTACAATGAGCAGTACTTC. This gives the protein CASSFSGGHYNEQYF.

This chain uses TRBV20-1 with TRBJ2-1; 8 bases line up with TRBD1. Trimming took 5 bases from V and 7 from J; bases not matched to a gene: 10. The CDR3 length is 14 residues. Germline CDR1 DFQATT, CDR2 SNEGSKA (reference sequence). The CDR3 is CSAYPGTGKNEQFF. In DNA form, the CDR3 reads TGCAGTGCTTACCCGGGGACAGGAAAAAATGAGCAGTTCTTC.

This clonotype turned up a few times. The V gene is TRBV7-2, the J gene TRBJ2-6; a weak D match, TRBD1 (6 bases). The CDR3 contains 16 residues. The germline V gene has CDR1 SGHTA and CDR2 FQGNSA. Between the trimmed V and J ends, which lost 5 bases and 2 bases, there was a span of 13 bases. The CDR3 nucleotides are TGTGCCAGCAGCCGGTACCAGGGGACTGGGGCCAACGTCCTGACTTTC. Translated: CASSRYQGTGANVLTF.

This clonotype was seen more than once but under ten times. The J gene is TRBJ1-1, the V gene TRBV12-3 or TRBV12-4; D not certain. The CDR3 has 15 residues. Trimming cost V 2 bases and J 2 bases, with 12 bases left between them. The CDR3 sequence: CASSLQVGKNTEAFF. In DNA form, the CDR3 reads TGTGCCAGCAGTTTACAGGTAGGAAAAAACACTGAAGCTTTCTTT.

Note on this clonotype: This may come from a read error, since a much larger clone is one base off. Here the CDR3 reads CATSREGDSYEQYF. The CDR3 DNA follows: TGTGCCACCAGCAGAGAAGGGGACAGCTACGAGCAGTACTTC. The J gene is TRBJ2-7, the V gene TRBV15, with 7 bases aligning to TRBD1. V was clipped by 0 bases and J by 3 bases; unmatched bases: 2. CDR3 length: 14 amino acids. The V gene's germline CDR1 is LNHNV and CDR2 YYDKDF (reference sequence).

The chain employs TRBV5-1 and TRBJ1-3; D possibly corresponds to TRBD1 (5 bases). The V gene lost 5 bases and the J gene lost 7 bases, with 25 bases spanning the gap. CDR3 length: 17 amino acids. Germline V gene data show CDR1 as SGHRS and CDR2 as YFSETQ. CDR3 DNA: TGCGCCAGCAGTACCGGGGGGACTACTCACAGCGATAACACCATATATTTT. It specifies CASSTGGTTHSDNTIYF.

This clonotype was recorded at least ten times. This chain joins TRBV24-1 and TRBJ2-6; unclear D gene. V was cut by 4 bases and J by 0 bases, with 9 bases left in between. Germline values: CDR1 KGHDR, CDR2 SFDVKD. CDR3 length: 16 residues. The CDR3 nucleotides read TGTGCCACCAGTGACCCGCAGAGCTCTGGGGCCAACGTCCTGACTTTC. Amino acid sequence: CATSDPQSSGANVLTF.

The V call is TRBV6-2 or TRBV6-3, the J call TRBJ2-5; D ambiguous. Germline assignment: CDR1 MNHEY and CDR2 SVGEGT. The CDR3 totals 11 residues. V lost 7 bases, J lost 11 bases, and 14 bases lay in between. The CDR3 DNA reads TGTGCCAGCAAAACGGAAGCCGGGCAGTACTTC. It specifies CASKTEAGQYF.

CDR3 nucleotide sequence: TGTGCCAGCAGCTATTCAGGGATTTCGGATGAGCAGTTCTTC. Protein sequence: CASSYSGISDEQFF. The J gene is TRBJ2-1, the V gene TRBV7-3, with a weak D call TRBD1 (5 bases). The V end was cut by 4 bases, the J end by 8 bases, with 15 bases between. The CDR3 has 14 amino acids. CDR1 SGHTA and CDR2 FQGTGA come from the germline V gene. Based on the CDR3 plus reference TRBV7-3 and TRBJ2-1, the full variable domain is GAGVSQTPSNKVTEKGKYVELRCDPISGHTALYWYRQSLGQGPEFLIYFQGTGAADDSGLPNDRFFAVRPEGSVSTLKIQRTERGDSAVYLCASSYSGISDEQFFGPGTRLTVL.

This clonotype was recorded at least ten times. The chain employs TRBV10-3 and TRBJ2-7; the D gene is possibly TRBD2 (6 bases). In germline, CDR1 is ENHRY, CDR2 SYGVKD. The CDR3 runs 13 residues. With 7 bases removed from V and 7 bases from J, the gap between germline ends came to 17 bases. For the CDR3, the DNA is TGTGCCATCACCGGACGACTCCGGGAGGAGCAGTACTTC. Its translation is CAITGRLREEQYF.

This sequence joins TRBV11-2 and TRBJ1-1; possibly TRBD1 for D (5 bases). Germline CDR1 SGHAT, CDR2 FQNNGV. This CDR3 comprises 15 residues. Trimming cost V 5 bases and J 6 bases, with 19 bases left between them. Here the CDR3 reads CASSPPMTAPSEAFF. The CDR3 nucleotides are TGTGCCAGCAGCCCTCCTATGACAGCTCCCTCTGAAGCTTTCTTT.

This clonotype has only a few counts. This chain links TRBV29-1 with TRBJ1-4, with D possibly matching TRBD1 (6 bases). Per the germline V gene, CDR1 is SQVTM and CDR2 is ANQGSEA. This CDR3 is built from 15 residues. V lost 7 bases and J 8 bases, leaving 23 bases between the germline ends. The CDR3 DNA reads TGCAGCGCCGGGGGCGGTCGGTTAGGGAAGGAAAAACTGTTTTTT. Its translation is CSAGGGRLGKEKLFF.

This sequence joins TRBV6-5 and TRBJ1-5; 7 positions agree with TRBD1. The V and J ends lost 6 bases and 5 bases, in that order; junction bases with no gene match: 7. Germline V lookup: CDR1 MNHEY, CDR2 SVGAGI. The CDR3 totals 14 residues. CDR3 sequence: CASRDRALDQPQHF. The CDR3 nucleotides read TGTGCCAGCAGAGACAGGGCCCTCGATCAGCCCCAGCATTTT.

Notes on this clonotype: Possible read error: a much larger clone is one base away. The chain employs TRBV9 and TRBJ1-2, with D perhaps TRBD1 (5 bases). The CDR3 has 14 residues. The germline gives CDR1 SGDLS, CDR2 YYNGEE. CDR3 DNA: TGTGCCGGCAGCCCGGCGACAGTTAACTATGGCTACACCTTC. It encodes CAGSPATVNYGYTF.

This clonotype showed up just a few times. CDR3 sequence (DNA): TGTGCCAGCAGACCCCGGGACACAGGAATCGTAGATACGCAGTATTTT. It is translated as CASRPRDTGIVDTQYF. The genes are TRBV28 and TRBJ2-3; D might be TRBD1 (6 bases). Germline-derived CDR1 and CDR2 are MDHEN and SYDVKM. V lost 6 bases and J 5 bases, leaving 21 bases between the germline ends. The CDR3 loop spans 16 amino acids.

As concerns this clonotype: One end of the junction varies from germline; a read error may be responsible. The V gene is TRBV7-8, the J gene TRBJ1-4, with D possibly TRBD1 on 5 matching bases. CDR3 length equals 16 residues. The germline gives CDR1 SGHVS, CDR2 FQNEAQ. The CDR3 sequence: CVSSPLRTGPNEKLFF. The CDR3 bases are TGTGTCAGCAGCCCCCTCCGGACGGGACCTAATGAAAAACTGTTTTTT. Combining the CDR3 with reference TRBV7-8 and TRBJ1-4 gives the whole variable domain GAGVSQSPRYKVAKRGQDVALRCDPISGHVSLFWYQQALGQGPEFLTYFQNEAQLDKSGLPSDRFFAERPEGSVSTLKIQRTQQEDSAVYLCVSSPLRTGPNEKLFFGSGTQLSVL.

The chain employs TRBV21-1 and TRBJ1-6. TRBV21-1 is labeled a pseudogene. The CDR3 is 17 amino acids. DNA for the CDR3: TGTGCCAGCAGCAAAGCAAGTCGAGGGATCTATAATTCACCCCTCCACTTT. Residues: CASSKASRGIYNSPLHF.

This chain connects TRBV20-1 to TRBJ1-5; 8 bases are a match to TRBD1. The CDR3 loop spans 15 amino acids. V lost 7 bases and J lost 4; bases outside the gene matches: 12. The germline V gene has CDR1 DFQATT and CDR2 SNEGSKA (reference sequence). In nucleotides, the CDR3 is TGCAGTGTGACGAAGGCGACAGGGGCTAATCAGCCCCAGCATTTT. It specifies CSVTKATGANQPQHF.

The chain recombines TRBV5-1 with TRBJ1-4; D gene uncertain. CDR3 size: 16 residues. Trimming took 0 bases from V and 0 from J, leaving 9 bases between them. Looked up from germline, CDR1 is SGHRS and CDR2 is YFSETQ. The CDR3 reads CASSLGPPTTNEKLFF. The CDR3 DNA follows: TGCGCCAGCAGCTTGGGGCCCCCGACAACTAATGAAAAACTGTTTTTT.

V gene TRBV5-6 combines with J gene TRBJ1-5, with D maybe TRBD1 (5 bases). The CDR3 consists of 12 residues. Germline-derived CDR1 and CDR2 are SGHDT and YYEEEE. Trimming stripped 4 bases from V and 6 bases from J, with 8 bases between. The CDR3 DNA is TGTGCCAGCAGCAAAGGGACTCAGCCCCAGCATTTT. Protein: CASSKGTQPQHF.

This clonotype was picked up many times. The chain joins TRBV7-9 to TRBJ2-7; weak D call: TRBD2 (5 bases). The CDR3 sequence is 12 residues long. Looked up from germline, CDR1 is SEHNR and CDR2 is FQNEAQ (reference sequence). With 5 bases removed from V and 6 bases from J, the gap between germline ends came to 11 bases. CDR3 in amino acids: CASSLMGSEQYF. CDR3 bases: TGTGCCAGCAGCCTAATGGGGAGCGAGCAGTACTTC.

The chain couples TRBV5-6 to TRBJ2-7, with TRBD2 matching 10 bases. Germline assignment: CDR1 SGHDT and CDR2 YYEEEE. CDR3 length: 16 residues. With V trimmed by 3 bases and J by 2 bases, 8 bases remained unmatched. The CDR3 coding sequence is TGTGCCAGCAGCTCCCCCAGGACTAGCGGCACCTACGAGCAGTACTTC. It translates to CASSSPRTSGTYEQYF.